The rows below give T cell receptor beta chains drawn from one sample of a study of beta chain bispecific antibodies for T cell cancers. Antigens of these TCRs are unknown. TCRdb re-called the 5' RACE reads through MiXCR, storing one row per CDR3 protein. The sample contains about 20,000 distinct CDR3 sequences, about 2.7% of which appear only once. Sample: healthy donor T cells cultured with leukemia cells. The receptors were sampled from a human donor in good health. Some clones in this sample may be carry-over from other donors' samples. Each CDR3 is given with its conserved first and last residue. Each record gives: V gene, J gene, D gene, clone size, CDR3 DNA, CDR3 protein. A D gene is named only where the DNA matches it firmly. Part of the rows lack a size; the others show once, few, many or a class for expanded clones.

v_gene: TRBV19
j_gene: TRBJ2-1
d_gene: TRBD2
abundance: many
CDR3nt: TGTGCCAGTAGTCCGGTAGCGGGGGCATTAAATGAGCAGTTCTTC
CDR3aa: CASSPVAGALNEQFF

v_gene: TRBV14
j_gene: TRBJ1-1
d_gene: .
abundance: many
CDR3nt: TGTGCCAGCAGCCAAGTAATAGGGGCTGAAGCTTTCTTT
CDR3aa: CASSQVIGAEAFF

v_gene: TRBV28
j_gene: TRBJ2-5
d_gene: .
abundance: medium-sized
CDR3nt: TGTGCCAGCAGTTTGCAAGAGACCCAGTACTTC
CDR3aa: CASSLQETQYF

v_gene: TRBV4-1
j_gene: TRBJ2-5
d_gene: .
abundance: many
CDR3nt: TGCGCCAGCAGCCAAGCCCAAGTTAGCACATTGGAGACCCAGTACTTC
CDR3aa: CASSQAQVSTLETQYF

v_gene: TRBV5-8
j_gene: TRBJ2-3
d_gene: .
abundance: .
CDR3nt: TGTGCCAGCAGCTTCACAGGGCGCACAGATACGCAGTATTTT
CDR3aa: CASSFTGRTDTQYF

v_gene: TRBV5-3
j_gene: TRBJ2-1
d_gene: .
abundance: .
CDR3nt: TGTGCCAGAAGCTGGCTTGGCGTTAGCGGTAACAATGAGCAGTTCTTC
CDR3aa: CARSWLGVSGNNEQFF

v_gene: TRBV19
j_gene: TRBJ1-1
d_gene: .
abundance: few
CDR3nt: TGTGCCAGTAGTATAGATAGCCAGGGAGTAACTGAAGCTTTCTTT
CDR3aa: CASSIDSQGVTEAFF

v_gene: TRBV19
j_gene: TRBJ2-7
d_gene: .
abundance: few
CDR3nt: TGTGCCAGTAGTATAGCTGGCGGCAGCTCCTACGAGCAGTACTTC
CDR3aa: CASSIAGGSSYEQYF

v_gene: TRBV19
j_gene: TRBJ2-3
d_gene: TRBD1
abundance: few
CDR3nt: TGTGCCAGTAGGGGACAGGGCAGGGATACGCAGTATTTT
CDR3aa: CASRGQGRDTQYF

v_gene: TRBV12-3/TRBV12-4
j_gene: TRBJ2-2
d_gene: TRBD2
abundance: many
CDR3nt: TGTGCCAGCAGTTTTTGGCGGGGGATGAACACCGGGGAGCTGTTTTTT
CDR3aa: CASSFWRGMNTGELFF

v_gene: TRBV19
j_gene: TRBJ1-1
d_gene: .
abundance: many
CDR3nt: TGTGCCAGTAGTATTTTAAGGGCGGAGAACACTGAAGCTTTCTTT
CDR3aa: CASSILRAENTEAFF

v_gene: TRBV11-2
j_gene: TRBJ2-3
d_gene: .
abundance: many
CDR3nt: TGTGCCAGCGGGGGTCTCACAGATACGCAGTATTTT
CDR3aa: CASGGLTDTQYF

v_gene: TRBV20-1
j_gene: TRBJ2-1
d_gene: TRBD2
abundance: many
CDR3nt: TGCAGTGCGAGATCCAGGAGCGGGGGGGGTGGCAATGAGCAGTTCTTC
CDR3aa: CSARSRSGGGGNEQFF

v_gene: TRBV5-1
j_gene: TRBJ2-7
d_gene: .
abundance: many
CDR3nt: TGCGCCAGCAGCTTGGGACACGAGCAGTACTTC
CDR3aa: CASSLGHEQYF

v_gene: TRBV5-6
j_gene: TRBJ2-7
d_gene: .
abundance: medium-sized
CDR3nt: TGTGCCAGCAGCTTGGGGCTCAGATCCTACGAGCAGTACTTC
CDR3aa: CASSLGLRSYEQYF

v_gene: TRBV15
j_gene: TRBJ1-1
d_gene: .
abundance: many
CDR3nt: TGTGCCACCAGCAGTCAAAGGGGGTACACTGAAGCTTTCTTT
CDR3aa: CATSSQRGYTEAFF

v_gene: TRBV4-2
j_gene: TRBJ2-7
d_gene: TRBD1
abundance: many
CDR3nt: TGTGCCAGCAGCGAAACGCTCGGAGGACAGGGACACGAGCAGTACTTC
CDR3aa: CASSETLGGQGHEQYF

v_gene: TRBV5-1
j_gene: TRBJ2-3
d_gene: TRBD2
abundance: many
CDR3nt: TGCGCCAGCAGCCCTGATAGCGGGGCTCCGCCAGATACGCAGTATTTT
CDR3aa: CASSPDSGAPPDTQYF

v_gene: TRBV29-1
j_gene: TRBJ2-1
d_gene: .
abundance: medium-sized
CDR3nt: TGCAGCGTTGAAGGGAGGCCCCCCCTCCTTTACAATGAGCAGTTCTTC
CDR3aa: CSVEGRPPLLYNEQFF

v_gene: TRBV7-8
j_gene: TRBJ2-5
d_gene: TRBD1
abundance: few
CDR3nt: TGTGCCAGCAGCCGGACAGGGGGCGAGACCCAGTACTTC
CDR3aa: CASSRTGGETQYF

v_gene: TRBV5-5
j_gene: TRBJ2-7
d_gene: TRBD1
abundance: medium-sized
CDR3nt: TGTGCCAGCAGGACGACAGGGGGTGACGAGCAGTACTTC
CDR3aa: CASRTTGGDEQYF

v_gene: TRBV6-1
j_gene: TRBJ1-5
d_gene: .
abundance: many
CDR3nt: TGTGCCAGCAGTGAAATTAGGGCAGGTAATCAGCCCCAGCATTTT
CDR3aa: CASSEIRAGNQPQHF

v_gene: TRBV18
j_gene: TRBJ1-2
d_gene: .
abundance: many
CDR3nt: TGTGCCAGCTCACCACAACCCGACACAAACTATGGCTACACCTTC
CDR3aa: CASSPQPDTNYGYTF

v_gene: TRBV29-1
j_gene: TRBJ1-2
d_gene: TRBD1
abundance: many
CDR3nt: TGCAGCGTTGAATCCCCTAGGGGTATCCTGGGACAGCTTTATGGCTACACCTTC
CDR3aa: CSVESPRGILGQLYGYTF

v_gene: TRBV10-3
j_gene: TRBJ2-2
d_gene: TRBD2
abundance: few
CDR3nt: TGTGCCATCACAAGGGGGACTAGCCACATTACCGGGGAGCTGTTTTTT
CDR3aa: CAITRGTSHITGELFF

v_gene: TRBV11-2
j_gene: TRBJ2-1
d_gene: TRBD2
abundance: many
CDR3nt: TGTGCCAGCAGCCTCCTAGCGGGGGAGGTTGAGCAGTTCTTC
CDR3aa: CASSLLAGEVEQFF

v_gene: TRBV25-1
j_gene: TRBJ2-1
d_gene: TRBD1
abundance: many
CDR3nt: TGTGCCAGCCGGGACAGGGGGACATATGAGCAGTTCTTC
CDR3aa: CASRDRGTYEQFF

v_gene: TRBV3-1
j_gene: TRBJ2-3
d_gene: .
abundance: many
CDR3nt: TGTGCCAGTAGAGATCAAAACACAGATACGCAGTATTTT
CDR3aa: CASRDQNTDTQYF

v_gene: TRBV29-1
j_gene: TRBJ2-2
d_gene: .
abundance: many
CDR3nt: TGCAGCGCCAGCAGGGGGGCCGGGGAGCTGTTTTTT
CDR3aa: CSASRGAGELFF

v_gene: TRBV7-9
j_gene: TRBJ2-7
d_gene: TRBD2
abundance: many
CDR3nt: TGTGCCAGCAGCGTTAGCGGGGCTCAAGTATACGAGCAGTACTTC
CDR3aa: CASSVSGAQVYEQYF

v_gene: TRBV6-1
j_gene: TRBJ2-2
d_gene: .
abundance: many
CDR3nt: TGTGCCAGCAGTGAAGCAAAGCGGTCCCTGGTCGGGGAGCTGTTTTTT
CDR3aa: CASSEAKRSLVGELFF

v_gene: TRBV5-6
j_gene: TRBJ1-5
d_gene: .
abundance: many
CDR3nt: TGTGCCAGCAGCTTGGGGTCAGGGCACAATCAGCCCCAGCATTTT
CDR3aa: CASSLGSGHNQPQHF

v_gene: TRBV20-1
j_gene: TRBJ2-5
d_gene: .
abundance: medium-sized
CDR3nt: TGCAGTGCTAGACACCAAGAGACCCAGTACTTC
CDR3aa: CSARHQETQYF

v_gene: TRBV3-1
j_gene: TRBJ2-1
d_gene: .
abundance: .
CDR3nt: TGTGCCAGCAGCCAAGCGGTCACGGACAAACCCTACAATGAGCAGTTCTTC
CDR3aa: CASSQAVTDKPYNEQFF

v_gene: TRBV7-8
j_gene: TRBJ1-1
d_gene: .
abundance: many
CDR3nt: TGTGCCAGCAGCCACAGGCAGGGACGGGCTGAAGCTTTCTTT
CDR3aa: CASSHRQGRAEAFF

v_gene: TRBV5-1
j_gene: TRBJ2-5
d_gene: .
abundance: many
CDR3nt: TGCGCCAGCAGCTTGGCCATTAGGGGAGAGACCCAGTACTTC
CDR3aa: CASSLAIRGETQYF

v_gene: TRBV6-4
j_gene: TRBJ1-1
d_gene: .
abundance: many
CDR3nt: TGTGCCAGCGTCTTATTATCGGGGGGCCTTTTGGGTATGAACACTGAAGCTTTCTTT
CDR3aa: CASVLLSGGLLGMNTEAFF

v_gene: TRBV9
j_gene: TRBJ2-3
d_gene: .
abundance: many
CDR3nt: TGTGCCAGCAGCAGTGGGGCTAATAGCCTCACAGATACGCAGTATTTT
CDR3aa: CASSSGANSLTDTQYF

v_gene: TRBV7-9
j_gene: TRBJ2-2
d_gene: .
abundance: many
CDR3nt: TGTGCCAGCAGCTTACCTGGGAGTACAAGCGGGGAGCTGTTTTTT
CDR3aa: CASSLPGSTSGELFF

v_gene: TRBV4-1
j_gene: TRBJ2-1
d_gene: .
abundance: many
CDR3nt: TGCGCCAGCAGCCAAGATTCCCCCTCCTACAATGAGCAGTTCTTC
CDR3aa: CASSQDSPSYNEQFF

v_gene: TRBV30
j_gene: TRBJ1-5
d_gene: TRBD1
abundance: many
CDR3nt: TGTGCCTGGAATGAGGGACAGGTCCCAAGTCAGCCCCAGCATTTT
CDR3aa: CAWNEGQVPSQPQHF

v_gene: TRBV5-4
j_gene: TRBJ2-7
d_gene: TRBD2
abundance: .
CDR3nt: TGTGCCAGCAGTTCTAGCGGTTCCTCCTACGAGCAGTACTTC
CDR3aa: CASSSSGSSYEQYF

v_gene: TRBV28
j_gene: TRBJ2-7
d_gene: .
abundance: many
CDR3nt: TGTGCCAGCAGCGGCCGGCTCCTCTACGAGCAGTACTTC
CDR3aa: CASSGRLLYEQYF

v_gene: TRBV29-1
j_gene: TRBJ1-5
d_gene: .
abundance: .
CDR3nt: TGCAGCGTCGCCGGAGAGTCGGATCAGCCCCAGCATTTT
CDR3aa: CSVAGESDQPQHF

v_gene: TRBV4-1
j_gene: TRBJ2-5
d_gene: TRBD2
abundance: many
CDR3nt: TGCGCCAGCAACCAGCGGGGGGATGTGGAGACCCAGTACTTC
CDR3aa: CASNQRGDVETQYF

v_gene: TRBV2
j_gene: TRBJ1-2
d_gene: .
abundance: many
CDR3nt: TGTGCCAGCATCGAGGGACTTTCAGGGCATGGCTACACCTTC
CDR3aa: CASIEGLSGHGYTF

v_gene: TRBV6-6
j_gene: TRBJ1-4
d_gene: .
abundance: medium-sized
CDR3nt: TGTGCCAGCAGGACGACAGCTATAAATGAAAAACTGTTTTTT
CDR3aa: CASRTTAINEKLFF

v_gene: TRBV28
j_gene: TRBJ2-5
d_gene: TRBD2
abundance: many
CDR3nt: TGTGCCAGCAGACGGACTAGCGGGGGGAGAGAGACCCAGTACTTC
CDR3aa: CASRRTSGGRETQYF

v_gene: TRBV7-2
j_gene: TRBJ2-2
d_gene: TRBD2
abundance: many
CDR3nt: TGTGCCAGCAGCTTAGGACTAGCGGGCATTGGCACCGGGGAGCTGTTTTTT
CDR3aa: CASSLGLAGIGTGELFF

v_gene: TRBV6-5
j_gene: TRBJ2-3
d_gene: .
abundance: .
CDR3nt: TGTGCCAGCAGTTACTCCCCCCGTGGGACACCTGGTGGGAGGATTCCAGATACGCAGTATTTT
CDR3aa: CASSYSPRGTPGGRIPDTQYF

v_gene: TRBV28
j_gene: TRBJ2-7
d_gene: .
abundance: many
CDR3nt: TGTGCCAGCAGTTTACAGGGGGGAGACGACGAGCAGTACTTC
CDR3aa: CASSLQGGDDEQYF

v_gene: TRBV7-9
j_gene: TRBJ1-2
d_gene: .
abundance: .
CDR3nt: TGTGCCAGCAGCTCCGGGGGGGGCTACACCTTC
CDR3aa: CASSSGGGYTF

v_gene: TRBV27
j_gene: TRBJ1-1
d_gene: .
abundance: many
CDR3nt: TGTGCCAGCAGTCATCGAACCACGGGTAACTCTGAAGCTTTCTTT
CDR3aa: CASSHRTTGNSEAFF

v_gene: TRBV4-1
j_gene: TRBJ1-2
d_gene: .
abundance: many
CDR3nt: TGCGCCAGCAGCCAAGCCGGGATTGGCTACACCTTC
CDR3aa: CASSQAGIGYTF

v_gene: TRBV29-1
j_gene: TRBJ1-1
d_gene: .
abundance: medium-sized
CDR3nt: TGCAGCGTGCACAGCCGCCTAATGAACACTGAAGCTTTCTTT
CDR3aa: CSVHSRLMNTEAFF

v_gene: TRBV5-4
j_gene: TRBJ2-3
d_gene: .
abundance: many
CDR3nt: TGTGCCAGCAGCCCACCCGGAAGCCAGGCAGATACGCAGTATTTT
CDR3aa: CASSPPGSQADTQYF